This TCR beta chain derives from a study of shared clonotypes between healthy human individuals. Whole-study context: CD4 naive and CD4 memory each took three plates per donor, while CD8 naive took two and CD8 memory one.

Overall study results and limits: It was the non-shared clonotypes that had lower generation probabilities than clonotypes shared by all four donors.

Between the trimmed V and J ends, which lost 0 bases and 0 bases, there was a span of 7 bases. The CDR3 length is 15 residues. Germline V gives CDR1 SGDLS, CDR2 YYNGEE. Caucasian adults residing in Nashville, Tennessee made up all the donors. Profiling relied on immunoSEQ multiplex PCR, and the TCRdb table lists in-frame clones only, not all of them. Counted here are about 2.3 million clones, 80% to 95% occurring once; the ten biggest clones make up approximately 0.4%. This clone was picked up a small number of times. Its antigen is unknown. Other DNA sequences from this sample encode an identical CDR3 as well.

The sample consisted of naive CD4+ T cells from PBMCs. Subset described: CD45RA+ positively selected. The chain combines TRBV9 with TRBJ2-1; D is ambiguous. The clonotype comes from a man aged 18 to 30 in good health. Some clones in this sample may be carry-over from other donors' samples. CDR3 bases: TGTGCCAGCAGCGTAGCCCAGAGCTCCTACAATGAGCAGTTCTTC. Translation gives CASSVAQSSYNEQFF.